A single sample is the source of the 16 T cell receptor beta chains below, sequenced in a study of T-cell memory formation after mild COVID-19. MiXCR, applied by TCRdb to the 5' RACE reads, yields one record per CDR3 protein. Of 260,000 or so distinct CDR3 sequences detected, 16% appear once; the ten largest clones hold around a fifth. Sequenced sample: PBMCs or a T cell subset sorted from them (not recorded which). All receptors derive from a man aged 18 to 29 who had mild COVID-19 (a few samples of this study predate the infection). Cell type and time point are not known.

This CDR3 reads CASSQVAGRGDYEQYV. The CDR3 DNA reads TGCGCCAGCAGCCAAGTTGCAGGACGGGGGGACTACGAGCAGTACGTC. V is TRBV4-1 and J is TRBJ2-7, with 7 positions matching TRBD2. This CDR3 has 16 amino acids. Germline lookup yields CDR1 MGHRA and CDR2 YSYEKL. Trimming took 1 base from V and 3 from J; bases not matched to a gene: 9.

The CDR3 bases are TGCGCCAGCAGCCCGACCAGCGGGTACTACGAGCAGTACGTC. Protein: CASSPTSGYYEQYV. The chain has TRBV4-3 and TRBJ2-7; TRBD2 might be the D (6 bases). Per germline, CDR1 LGHNA and CDR2 YSLEER. V lost 4 bases and J 3 bases, leaving 13 bases between the germline ends. The CDR3 runs to 14 residues.

This clonotype was counted ten times or more. The chain carries TRBV7-8 and TRBJ2-1, with D perhaps TRBD1 (6 bases). The length of the CDR3 is 15 residues. Trimming pared 5 bases from V and 0 bases from J, leaving 11 bases between. The germline gives CDR1 SGHVS, CDR2 FQNEAQ. Here the CDR3 DNA reads TGTGCCAGCAGCCCGGGACAAGACTCCTACAATGAGCAGTTCTTC. Translation gives CASSPGQDSYNEQFF.

The chain employs TRBV25-1 and TRBJ1-5; unclear D gene. Germline V lookup: CDR1 MGHDK, CDR2 SYGVNS. The CDR3 contains 14 residues. Trimming left V 0 bases short and J 7 bases short, with 10 bases between. The CDR3 sequence is CASSEYRILQPQHF. CDR3 nucleotides: TGTGCCAGCAGTGAATACCGGATATTGCAGCCCCAGCATTTT. The variable domain in full, completed from reference TRBV25-1 and TRBJ1-5, reads EADIYQTPRYLVIGTGKKITLECSQTMGHDKMYWYQQDPGMELHLIHYSYGVNSTEKGDLSSESTVSRIRTEHFPLTLESARPSHTSQYLCASSEYRILQPQHFGDGTRLSIL.

V gene TRBV4-3 combines with J gene TRBJ2-2; 9 bases map to TRBD1. The length of the CDR3 is 17 residues. CDR1 and CDR2 (germline): LGHNA, YSLEER. The V gene end was trimmed by 1 base and the J gene end by 2 bases; junction bases not matched to a gene: 5. For the CDR3, the DNA is TGCGCCAGCAGCCAAGGAACAGGGGGCGCAAACACCGGGGAGCTGTTTTTT. Protein: CASSQGTGGANTGELFF.

This clonotype turned up a few times. This sequence joins TRBV29-1 and TRBJ2-5, with D possibly being TRBD2 (5 bases). Trimming shortened V by 7 bases and J by 4 bases, and 25 bases separated the two germline ends. CDR3 length: 16 residues. Germline CDR1 reads SQVTM; CDR2 reads ANQGSEA. The CDR3 protein is CSAHPPFGEGPETQYF. CDR3 bases: TGCAGCGCCCACCCGCCCTTCGGAGAGGGCCCAGAGACCCAGTACTTC. Looking up the rest from reference TRBV29-1 and TRBJ2-5 gives the full variable domain: SAVISQKPSRDICQRGTSLTIQCQVDSQVTMMFWYRQQPGQSLTLIATANQGSEATYESGFVIDKFPISRPNLTFSTLTVSNMSPEDSSIYLCSAHPPFGEGPETQYFGPGTRLLVL.

This clonotype occurred a few times. J is TRBJ1-6 and V is TRBV7-9; D unresolved. V lost 7 bases and J lost 8, with 6 bases in between. Germline CDR1 and CDR2: SEHNR and FQNEAQ (reference sequence). This CDR3 comprises 11 residues. CDR3: CASNGDSPLHF. As DNA, the CDR3 is TGTGCCAGCAATGGGGATTCACCCCTCCACTTT.

About this clonotype itself: The junction and the germline gene differ at one end; a read error may be behind it. The V gene is TRBV10-3, the J gene TRBJ2-6, with 8 bases identical to TRBD1. The germline V gene encodes CDR1 ENHRY and CDR2 SYGVKD. This CDR3 spans 16 amino acids. As DNA, the CDR3 is TGTGCCATCAGTGAGTCTCTTGCGGACAGGGCCAACGGCCTGACTTTC. Translation gives CAISESLADRANGLTF.

There are a few counts of this clonotype. The chain employs TRBV6-5 and TRBJ2-5; D is ambiguous. Germline V gives CDR1 MNHEY, CDR2 SVGAGI. The CDR3 runs 15 residues. Trimming stripped 0 bases from V and 4 bases from J, with 12 bases between. CDR3 in DNA: TGTGCCAGCAGTTACTCGATTCTGGGCCCAGAGACCCAGTACTTC. Amino acids: CASSYSILGPETQYF.

The chain employs TRBV7-3 and TRBJ2-1; tentatively, D is TRBD2 (5 bases). The CDR3 totals 17 residues. The germline V gene encodes CDR1 SGHTA and CDR2 FQGTGA. Between the trimmed V and J ends, which lost 5 bases and 2 bases, there was a span of 19 bases. The CDR3 sequence: CASSTSRRETAYNEQFF. The CDR3 DNA sequence: TGTGCCAGCAGCACTTCGCGACGGGAAACGGCCTACAATGAGCAGTTCTTC.

This clonotype appeared a few times. The gene calls are TRBV6-2 or TRBV6-3 and TRBJ2-3; D possibly uses TRBD1 or TRBD2 (5 bases each). With 2 bases removed from V and 2 bases from J, the gap between germline ends came to 14 bases. CDR3 length: 16 residues. The V gene's germline CDR1 is MNHEY and CDR2 SVGEGT. The CDR3 protein is CASSYDRGWDTDTQYF. The CDR3 region has the DNA TGTGCCAGCAGTTACGATCGGGGCTGGGACACAGATACGCAGTATTTT.

In its sample, this clonotype was seen a few times. The DNA of the CDR3 is TGTGCCAGCAGCCGAGAGAGTGGGGAAAAACTGTTTTTT. This codes for CASSRESGEKLFF. The V gene is TRBV7-2, the J gene TRBJ1-4; D is uncertain. Per germline, CDR1 SGHTA and CDR2 FQGNSA. Trimming removed 5 bases from V and 8 bases from J, with 12 bases in between. This CDR3 region has 13 residues.

Only one count was recorded for this clonotype. The V gene is TRBV18, the J gene TRBJ2-7; 7 bases agree with TRBD2. Per germline, CDR1 KGHSH and CDR2 LQKENI. The CDR3 length is 14 residues. After removal of 0 bases from V and 2 bases from J, the junction contained 1 base not matched to a gene. The CDR3 bases are TGTGCCAGCTCACCACCGGGACTACCCTACGAGCAGTACTTC. It specifies CASSPPGLPYEQYF.

This chain links TRBV11-2 with TRBJ2-7; 8 bases match TRBD2. Looked up from germline, CDR1 is SGHAT and CDR2 is FQNNGV. CDR3 length: 13 residues. Trimming removed 4 bases from V and 5 bases from J; junction bases left unmatched: 4. In DNA form, the CDR3 reads TGTGCCAGCAGCTCGCGGGGGGTGCACGAGCAGTACTTC. The encoded protein is CASSSRGVHEQYF. Based on the CDR3 plus reference TRBV11-2 and TRBJ2-7, the full variable domain is EAGVAQSPRYKIIEKRQSVAFWCNPISGHATLYWYQQILGQGPKLLIQFQNNGVVDDSQLPKDRFSAERLKGVDSTLKIQPAKLEDSAVYLCASSSRGVHEQYFGPGTRLTVT.

This clonotype has ten or more counts. This CDR3 reads CASSDSEVGELFF. The DNA for the CDR3 is TGTGCCAGCAGTGACTCAGAGGTCGGGGAGCTGTTTTTT. The chain joins TRBV6-4 to TRBJ2-2; no clear D. Germline V lookup: CDR1 MRHNA, CDR2 SNTAGT. There are 13 residues in the CDR3. The V end was cut by 0 bases, the J end by 7 bases, with 6 bases between.

This clonotype was counted a few times. The rearrangement joins TRBV5-4 to TRBJ2-3, with 11 positions matching TRBD2. CDR1 and CDR2 from the germline V gene are SGHNT and YYREEE (reference sequence). The CDR3 is 16 residues long. Unmatched junction bases numbered 3, after V lost 0 bases and J lost 3 bases. The CDR3 DNA follows: TGTGCCAGCAGCTTGGGGGCTAGCGGGGGGACAGATACGCAGTATTTT. Translating gives CASSLGASGGTDTQYF.